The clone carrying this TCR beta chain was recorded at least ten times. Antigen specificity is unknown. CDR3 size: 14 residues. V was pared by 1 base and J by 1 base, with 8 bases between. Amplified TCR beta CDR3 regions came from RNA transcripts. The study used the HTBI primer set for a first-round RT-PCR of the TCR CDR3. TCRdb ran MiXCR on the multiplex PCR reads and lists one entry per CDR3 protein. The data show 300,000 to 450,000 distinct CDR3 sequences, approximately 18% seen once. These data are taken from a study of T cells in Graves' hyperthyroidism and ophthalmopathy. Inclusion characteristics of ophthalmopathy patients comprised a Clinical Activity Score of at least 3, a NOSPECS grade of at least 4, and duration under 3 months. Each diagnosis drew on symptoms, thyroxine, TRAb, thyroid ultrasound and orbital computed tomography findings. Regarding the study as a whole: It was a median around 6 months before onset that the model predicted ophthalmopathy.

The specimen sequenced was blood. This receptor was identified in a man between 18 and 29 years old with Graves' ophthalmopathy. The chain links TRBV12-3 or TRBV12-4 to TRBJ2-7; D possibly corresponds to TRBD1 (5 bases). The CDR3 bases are TGTGCCAGCAGTTTAGGACAGAAATCCTACGAGCAGTACTTC. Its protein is CASSLGQKSYEQYF.